A selection of T cell receptor beta chains follows, all from one sample in a study of cytomegalovirus exposure and HLA in healthy donors. Assay: immunoSEQ multiplex PCR; the TCRdb copy retains only in-frame clones and omits some. This table holds approximately 72,000 clones, roughly 86% found once. The sample consisted of PBMCs. These receptors were taken from a man younger than 30 in good health and CMV-seronegative. Both conserved end residues are part of each CDR3. The order of the fields is V gene, J gene, D gene, clone size, CDR3 DNA, CDR3 protein. The D gene is left open where the match is weak. Where a row states a size, it is once, few, many or the class of an expanded clone; other rows omit it.

TRBV4-3	TRBJ2-1	NA	NA	TGCGCCAGCAGCCAGGACTTAAGCTCCTACAATGAGCAGTTCTTC	CASSQDLSSYNEQFF
TRBV15	TRBJ1-2	TRBD1	NA	TGTGCCACCAGCAGAGAAGTAGGACAGGGGGCTTGGGGCTACACCTTC	CATSREVGQGAWGYTF
TRBV27	TRBJ1-6	TRBD1	once	TGTGCCAGCAGTTTAGGTGTCCCGGGACAGGTCTTGTCACCCCTCCACTTT	CASSLGVPGQVLSPLHF
TRBV13	TRBJ2-3	NA	NA	TGTGCCAGCAGTTTGGACAGAACTAGCACAGATACGCAGTATTTT	CASSLDRTSTDTQYF
TRBV6-1	TRBJ1-4	NA	NA	TGTGCCACAGGCCTTTCCGTTGAAAAACTGTTTTTT	CATGLSVEKLFF
TRBV7-2	TRBJ2-5	NA	NA	TGTGCCAGCAGCCTCTTTCAACAGGTACAAGAGACCCAGTACTTC	CASSLFQQVQETQYF
TRBV5-6	TRBJ1-3	NA	NA	TGTGCCAGCAGCTTGGAGAGGAAGAACACCATATATTTT	CASSLERKNTIYF
TRBV6-1	TRBJ1-6	NA	once	TGTGCCAGCAGGGATGGACAGCAATATAATTCACCCCTCCACTTT	CASRDGQQYNSPLHF
TRBV7-9	TRBJ1-6	TRBD1	NA	TGTGCCAGCGCCGGGACAGGGGGTTCACCCCTCCACTTT	CASAGTGGSPLHF
TRBV10-2	TRBJ1-2	TRBD1	NA	TGCGCCAGCAAGGCTACGACAGGGCCTGGCTACACCTTC	CASKATTGPGYTF
TRBV11-2	TRBJ2-7	NA	NA	TGTGCCAGCAGCTTAGCAACCCAGGGCAGCTACGAGCAGTACTTC	CASSLATQGSYEQYF
TRBV19	TRBJ1-6	NA	NA	TGTGCCAGTAGGCCCGCGGGCTCCTCACCCCTCCACTTT	CASRPAGSSPLHF
TRBV27	TRBJ1-5	NA	NA	TGTGCCAGCAGTTTAGTGTATAGCAATCAGCCCCAGCATTTT	CASSLVYSNQPQHF
TRBV28	TRBJ2-3	NA	NA	TGTGCCAGCAGCACAGGTTTACGGGCGCAGTATTTT	CASSTGLRAQYF
TRBV7-2	TRBJ2-3	NA	NA	TGTGCCAGCAGCATTCTTAACACAGATACGCAGTATTTT	CASSILNTDTQYF
TRBV28	TRBJ2-5	NA	NA	TGTGCCAGCAGTTTGCCTAGTGGGACCCAGTACTTC	CASSLPSGTQYF
TRBV5-4	TRBJ1-2	NA	NA	TGTGCCAGCAGCCCTACCGACAGCGATGGCTACACCTTC	CASSPTDSDGYTF
TRBV7-9	TRBJ1-4	TRBD1	NA	TGTGCCAGCAGTTCCGGGACAGGGACCAATAATGAAAAACTGTTTTTT	CASSSGTGTNNEKLFF
TRBV7-2	TRBJ2-7	TRBD2	NA	TGTGCCAGCAGCTCCCACCATGTAGCGGGAGCTCAGTGGGAGCAGTACTTC	CASSSHHVAGAQWEQYF
TRBV7-2	TRBJ1-1	TRBD1	NA	TGTGCCAGCAGCTTAGCGACAGGGGGTCGGACTGAAGCTTTCTTT	CASSLATGGRTEAFF
TRBV10-2	TRBJ1-1	TRBD1	NA	TGCGCCAGCGGACAGGGCCCGAACACTGAAGCTTTCTTT	CASGQGPNTEAFF
TRBV28	TRBJ2-7	NA	NA	TGTGCCAGCAGTTTAATAACCTTTGGGGGCCGCAAGACCTTTGACGAGCAGTACTTC	CASSLITFGGRKTFDEQYF
TRBV28	TRBJ2-2	NA	few	TGTGCCAGCGTTTTTGAGACACCGAACACCGGGGAGCTGTTTTTT	CASVFETPNTGELFF
TRBV6-1	TRBJ1-6	TRBD1	NA	TGTGCCAGCAGTGAACGGGACAGGGTGAGTTCACCCCTCCACTTT	CASSERDRVSSPLHF
TRBV29-1	TRBJ1-2	TRBD1	NA	TGCAGCGTCGAGGGACAGGGTGGATTCGGCTACACCTTC	CSVEGQGGFGYTF
TRBV6-1	TRBJ1-4	NA	NA	TGTGCCAGCAGTGCCTTCCGGACTTCGGGTAATGAAAAACTGTTTTTT	CASSAFRTSGNEKLFF
TRBV4-3	TRBJ2-2	TRBD2	few	TGCGCCAGCAGCCAAACTAGCGGGATGAACACCGGGGAGCTGTTTTTT	CASSQTSGMNTGELFF
TRBV7-2	TRBJ2-1	TRBD2	NA	TGTGCCAGCAGCTTTCTAGCGGGCTCCTACAATGAGCAGTTCTTC	CASSFLAGSYNEQFF
TRBV4-3	TRBJ2-7	NA	many	TGCGCCAGCAGCCAAGATCGGGGACTCATCTACGAGCAGTACTTC	CASSQDRGLIYEQYF
TRBV30	TRBJ2-1	NA	NA	TGTGCCTGGAGTGTACGCAGGCTGGACAATGAGCAGTTCTTC	CAWSVRRLDNEQFF
TRBV10-2	TRBJ1-2	NA	NA	TGCGCCAGCAGTGAGTCTGGTACAGGCTCCTATGGCTACACCTTC	CASSESGTGSYGYTF
TRBV6-5	TRBJ2-7	TRBD2	NA	TGTGCCAGCAATGTGGCGGGAGGGATGAACGAGCAGTACTTC	CASNVAGGMNEQYF
TRBV27	TRBJ1-1	NA	NA	TGTGCCAGCACAGCGTTCGGGTTCCTGAAAACTGAAGCTTTCTTT	CASTAFGFLKTEAFF
TRBV9	TRBJ2-7	NA	NA	TGTGCCAGCAGCTTATCAGATGCCTACGAGCAGTACTTC	CASSLSDAYEQYF
TRBV28	TRBJ1-2	TRBD1	NA	TGTGCCAGCAGTGTCCGGGACAGGGCCTATGGCTACACCTTC	CASSVRDRAYGYTF
TRBV5-4	TRBJ2-5	TRBD2	NA	TGTGCCAGCAGCTCGGGGGGGCTAGCGGGAGTAGGAGGAGAGACCCAGTACTTC	CASSSGGLAGVGGETQYF
TRBV19	TRBJ2-7	NA	once	TGTGCCAGTAGTATCCGGCTTAACAGCTACGAGCAGTACTTC	CASSIRLNSYEQYF
TRBV19	TRBJ1-4	TRBD1	NA	TGTGCCAGTAGTGTCACACCGGGACAGTCAAATGAAAAACTGTTTTTT	CASSVTPGQSNEKLFF
TRBV6-1	TRBJ1-5	NA	NA	TGTGCCAGCAGTGAAGGTGGGGGGAGCAATCAGCCCCAGCATTTT	CASSEGGGSNQPQHF
TRBV9	TRBJ2-2	NA	NA	TGTGCCAGCAGCGATCGGCAGGGGATCACCGGGGAGCTGTTTTTT	CASSDRQGITGELFF
TRBV6-5	TRBJ2-5	TRBD1	NA	TGTGCCAGCATCAGGACAGGGATGGGGGAGACCCAGTACTTC	CASIRTGMGETQYF
TRBV18	TRBJ1-4	TRBD1	NA	TGTGCCAGCTCACCACGACAGGGCTTGTATGAAAAACTGTTTTTT	CASSPRQGLYEKLFF
TRBV7-2	TRBJ2-1	NA	NA	TGTGCCAGCAGCTCGGAAGGCGGGGCCTACAATGAGCAGTTCTTC	CASSSEGGAYNEQFF
TRBV7-8	TRBJ2-7	NA	NA	TGTGCCAGCAGCTTCGGTGGGAGATCCTACGAGCAGTACTTC	CASSFGGRSYEQYF
TRBV4-1	TRBJ1-1	TRBD1	NA	TGCGCCAGCAGCCAAATCAGGGGGCAAGGGACTGAAGCTTTCTTT	CASSQIRGQGTEAFF
TRBV12-5	TRBJ1-6	NA	NA	TGTGCTAGTGGTTTGCGTGCACCCAGGTCAGGGATGAATTCACCCCTCCACTTT	CASGLRAPRSGMNSPLHF
TRBV5-6	TRBJ2-1	TRBD2	NA	TGTGCCAGCAGCACGGACCCTAGCGGGGTCTACAATGAGCAGTTCTTC	CASSTDPSGVYNEQFF
TRBV27	TRBJ1-1	TRBD1	once	TGTGCCAGCAGTTTATATCCGCCGGGACAGGGGAACACTGAAGCTTTCTTT	CASSLYPPGQGNTEAFF